This entry describes one TCR beta chain. Its antigen is undetermined. These data belong to a study of T cell responses to AZD1222 COVID-19 vaccine. Study at large: Second-dose intervals near 4 or 12 weeks were combined.

The repertoire was sequenced with immunoSEQ multiplex PCR; TCRdb's copy has only in-frame clones and lacks some. The profile shows some 85,000 clones, about nine tenths of them singletons. The CDR3 totals 13 residues. With 3 bases removed from V and 6 bases from J, the gap between germline ends came to 12 bases. CDR1 and CDR2 from the germline V gene are GTSNPN and SVGIG (reference sequence). General study findings and limits: In the spike-specific TCR repertoire, nearly half reportedly target unmutated variant regions. Following two doses of AZD1222, Spike-specific TCR breadth and depth rose.

Sequences were derived from peripheral blood, sampled on day 0 of AZD1222 vaccination. The gene calls are TRBV30 and TRBJ2-1; D unclear. This TCR derives from an adult in good health. CDR3 sequence: CAWRVTVFNEQFF. The CDR3 nucleotides read TGTGCCTGGAGGGTTACGGTTTTCAATGAGCAGTTCTTC.